This T cell receptor (beta chain) was sequenced in a study of CD8+CD57+ T cells in acquired aplastic anemia. Broader study findings: Patient and control CD8+ Simpson's diversity was not significantly different. Patients and controls shared approximately 30 CD8+ CDR3 sequences, highly expressed in patients. When set against total CD4+ and CD8+ pools, CD8+CD57+ cells in patients had lower diversity.

Worth noting for this clonotype: Its target is unknown.

By flow cytometry, patients selected for sequencing had shown an expansion of CD8+CD57+ cells. Among the patients, all had severe acquired aplastic anemia. CD8+CD57+ cells enriched with beads gave a mean 1.6 ug DNA. Genomic DNA served as template for TCR beta VDJ and CDR3 profiling. TCRdb independently ran MiXCR on the reads; one entry per CDR3 protein. This sample has 15,000 to 25,000 distinct CDR3 sequences; less than 40% occur once, and the top ten carry around 87%. Sequenced input: CD8+CD57+ T cells sorted from PBMCs. Subset in this sample: bead-enriched CD8+CD57+ effector memory T cells from SAA patients. The TCR was taken from a human donor with aplastic anemia.

As DNA, the CDR3 is TGTGCCAGCAAAGGGGGCCGGACCGGGGAGCTGTTTTTT. It encodes CASKGGRTGELFF. This sequence joins TRBV6-1 and TRBJ2-2, with 7 bases that match TRBD1. This CDR3 is 13 amino acids long. Looked up from germline, CDR1 is MNHNS and CDR2 is SASEGT. V was pared by 7 bases and J by 5 bases, with 4 bases of the junction left unmatched.